The clone carrying this T cell receptor (beta chain) has only a few counts. The antigen remains unidentified. This sample was taken from a study of persistence of HIV-infected CD4 T cells. Study findings and constraints: Bulk TCR data could not be restricted to HIV-1-infected CMV-responding cells. Antigen-responding cells were enriched for degenerate expanded CDR3beta sequences.

V lost 9 bases and J lost 7; bases outside the gene matches: 8. This CDR3 is built from 13 residues. Germline V gives CDR1 LNHDA, CDR2 SQIVND (reference sequence). The immunoSEQ assay was version 4, run in survey mode. TCRdb's copy holds only in-frame clones and misses some; the assay was immunoSEQ multiplex PCR. The top ten clones hold 1.4% of a sample with 25,000 to 35,000 clones, 60% to 75% of them seen once. The stimulus was an HIV-1 Gag 15-mer peptide pool, 0.9 to 1 ug/peptide/mL. Sorting selected CD4+ T cells upregulating both CD40 ligand and CD69. The source is an adult man with HIV who was CMV-seropositive. The starting material was CD4+ T cells sorted from PBMCs after roughly 17-hour stimulation, obtained from a patient who received antiretroviral therapy. The J gene is TRBJ1-5, the V gene TRBV19, with 8 bases lining up with TRBD1. The CDR3 nucleotides read TGTGCCAGCTGGGACAGGATAGGACAGCCCCAGCATTTT. Residues: CASWDRIGQPQHF. Full variable domain (remainder filled in from reference TRBV19 and TRBJ1-5): DGGITQSPKYLFRKEGQNVTLSCEQNLNHDAMYWYRQDPGQGLRLIYYSQIVNDFQKGDIAEGYSVSREKKESFPLTVTSAQKNPTAFYLCASWDRIGQPQHFGDGTRLSIL.